This TCR beta chain was recorded in a study of cytomegalovirus exposure and HLA in healthy donors (dated by TCRdb to about 2017). With regard to the full study: According to an earlier analysis of a few hundred of the donors, about 179 million T cells yielded over 100 million unique TCR beta sequences and about 300 Gb of sequence data. Approximately 300 gigabases of sequencing data and around 88 million unique TCR sequences made up an early release that covered around 640 HLA-typed donors. Of the roughly 420 genotyped donors, 65% to 90% were placed in the genetic ancestry cluster associated with self-reported Caucasian donors. The study aimed to test whether signatures of past pathogen exposure could be identified by cataloging public T cell receptors. The study used immunosequencing to profile the T cell repertoires of approximately 650 subjects and linked those repertoires to cytomegalovirus serostatus. Besides the first cohort of roughly 700 subjects, a separate validation cohort made up of roughly 130 different subjects was used. High-throughput TCR immunosequencing, statistical association of individual TCRs with disease status, and machine learning were combined to predict cytomegalovirus infection status. To study patterns of TCR occurrence, a later analysis re-analyzed previously published TCR beta repertoires from 650 to 750 donors and added high-resolution HLA genotyping. In the later analysis, no new phenotypic data were used to find candidate immune exposures; instead, reliance was placed on TCR beta sequences and their occurrence across donors. An earlier analysis of some 500 of the donors used high-throughput TCR beta sequencing to judge whether each TCR beta V gene segment behaved as functional or pseudogenic. Alongside the repertoire data, information on donor age, sex, ethnicity and CMV serostatus was compiled. A later genetic analysis used genome-wide SNP genotypes for about three fifths of the 666 donors, treating that subset as a discovery cohort. All discovery cohort repertoires had been generated on a single sequencing platform. Class I and class II HLA loci were covered by the typing at four-digit resolution. Typing coverage differed by locus: A, B, C, DRB1 and DQB1 were typed in about 620-630 donors, DQA1 in about 550, DPA1 in over 600, and DPB1 in roughly 450. Roughly five DR-DQ haplotypes were handled as single units for association and clustering because linkage in the cohort was strong. On average, about 240,000 unique TCR beta nucleotide sequences were sequenced per donor among a few hundred genotyped donors of the cohort, with about 19% of those sequences being non-productive. Findings and caveats that apply to the study as a whole: Sequencing depth was assumed to be roughly uniform across donors in the presence/absence analyses, though that assumption may not hold. CMV serostatus was the only immune exposure information available for the cohort. An earlier analysis of 450 to 750 of the donors showed that most TCR beta V segments appeared in productive rearrangements either about 87% or about 30% of the time, which broadly matched IMGT annotations. Because the 87-base-pair reads could not distinguish some IMGT-functional V segments, including TRBV6-2 and TRBV6-3, those segments were excluded. The authors suggested that the approach could potentially be extended to other disease states and immunological phenotypes. The classifier was reported to diagnose cytomegalovirus status with high specificity and sensitivity in both the original and validation cohorts. The study listed 150 to 200 TCR beta chains as associated with cytomegalovirus. A further reported finding was that TCR beta sequences accurately predicted the HLA-A and HLA-B alleles for most subjects in the first cohort. A cluster of highly shared sequence variants was judged likely to be a technical artifact of the sequencing pipeline. A later analysis associated about 16,000 TCR beta sequences with specific HLA alleles at a false discovery rate of 0.05. Linkage disequilibrium might explain the correlated functional status among segregating V segments, but an unknown experimental factor could not be excluded. Several of the top co-occurrence clusters appeared to be linked to parvovirus B19, influenza, CMV and Epstein-Barr virus, according to a later analysis. Across donors, most TCR sequences were observed very rarely, whereas some public TCRs were present in many individuals. When HLA alleles, especially DR and DQ, strongly co-occurred, attributing TCR associations to individual alleles was difficult. A later analysis found that HLA-associated TCR beta chains were more clonally expanded and had lower generation probabilities than equally common non-associated chains. This cohort had only TCR beta chains sequenced, and the lack of alpha or paired-chain data limited which features could be detected. Because counts were too low, about 15 rarely observed V segments, including chromosome 9 orphons, were left out of the earlier analysis of 500 to 750 of the donors. Because HLA typing was missing for some donors at each locus, association tests included only the typed subset. A later analysis found that most CMV-associated TCR beta chains appeared HLA-restricted, with HLA associations seemingly driven largely by CMV exposure. In a later genetic analysis, fewer N-insertions in productive TCRs were reported among donors in an Asian-associated ancestry cluster than the roughly 670-donor mean. A later analysis found that TCR association rates varied across HLA loci, with DRB1 alleles showing the most associated TCRs and HLA-C alleles the fewest. A later genetic analysis associated a missense DCLRE1C variant with V-gene and J-gene trimming of TCR beta chains, and an independent cohort replicated the association. In vitro tests confirmed that a few of the cytomegalovirus-associated TCR beta chains recognize cytomegalovirus antigens.

The cohort consisted of 650 to 700 healthy bone marrow donors. Cohort members were all nominally healthy when sampled, although unrecorded immune exposures were likely present. The donor tested CMV seronegative and was one of the 352 seronegative cohort members. Each donor provided a peripheral blood sample, and peripheral blood mononuclear cells were used for TCR beta sequencing. Genomic DNA extraction from the blood cell samples was performed with the Qiagen DNeasy Blood Extraction Kit. The library was generated by the immunoSEQ multiplex PCR assay. The multiplex PCR relied on a mix of 60 forward primers for TCR Vbeta segments and 13 reverse primers for TCR Jbeta segments. Amplification of the CDR3 region of rearranged TCR beta genes was performed with a multiplex PCR assay on genomic DNA. Amplified TCR beta libraries were sequenced as 87-base-pair reads on the Illumina HiSeq System. The published analysis was carried out like this. In a later analysis, some 80 million unique TCR beta chains were counted across the 690 or so repertoires, and roughly 11 million of these chains were shared by at least two donors. To remove PCR and sequencing errors, raw reads were error-corrected and collapsed into unique sequences using a nearest-neighbor algorithm that merged closely related sequences. To assign V, D and J gene segments, CDR3 sequences were aligned to IMGT reference sequences. For a sequence to be retained, a match of at least six nucleotides was required to both a V gene segment and a J gene segment. Rearrangements were classified as productive when the CDR3 lacked stop codons and remained in frame with V and J, and all other rearrangements were classified as non-productive. Following IMGT convention, CDR3 was defined as the stretch from the second conserved V-encoded cysteine to the conserved J-encoded phenylalanine. Sequences without an unambiguous match to a single V gene segment were excluded from the earlier analysis of almost 600 of the donors. In an earlier analysis of a few hundred of the donors, V segments were called functional above 56.7% productive rearrangements and were called segregating when the between-donor standard deviation exceeded 5%. A statistical classification framework was built for diagnosing cytomegalovirus status from the catalog of TCR beta chain sequences. In a later analysis, TCR nucleotide sequences were compared against IMGT/GENE-DB human TR gene sequences so that V and J genes could be assigned. A later analysis assigned CDR3 sequences and most-parsimonious VDJ recombination scenarios with the TCRdist pipeline. A later analysis defined each TCR beta chain by its CDR3 amino acid sequence plus V-gene family, and excluded reads lacking a unique V-gene family. As a way to deal with suspected cross-contamination and a sequencing artifact, a later analysis dropped approximately 570 nucleotide sequences that were highly shared and had low generation probability. In a later analysis, a clonal expansion index was calculated for each public chain from normalized within-repertoire ranks of inferred template counts. A later analysis computed generation probabilities with a VDJ recombination model fitted to out-of-frame rearrangements, and checked the results against IGoR. In a later analysis, hypergeometric tests were used to score TCR-TCR, TCR-HLA and TCR-CMV co-occurrence, with a repertoire-size bias correction applied to TCR pairs. To estimate false discovery rates, a later analysis permuted the HLA or CMV assignments 20 times. In a later analysis, co-occurring TCRs were grouped using DBSCAN, and TCRdist sequence similarity was added for clustering within HLA-allele-positive subsets. Repertoires with fewer than 30,000 or more than 120,000 public chains were left out of co-occurrence clustering, as were several repertoires with anomalous nucleotide sharing. Imported from immuneACCESS, the table was reduced by TCRdb to in-frame sequences with V and J called. These copies leave out some clones; in studies compared against another copy, an unresolved V gene accounts for under half, and the cause of the remainder is not known. The V and J calls and clone size were taken over from that table, and D and trimming were inferred from the DNA. The sample profile shows some 130,000 clones; around 77% of them were found once. Of the sample, 2% to 2.5% is held by the ten largest clones.

Regarding this clone: Its antigen is not yet known. No base-level quality is on record; no much larger clone is a single base apart.

Its CDR3 holds 13 amino acids, cysteine through phenylalanine. Only the CDR3 region is kept as DNA, spanning 39 bases read in frame from base 1. The germline V gene sets CDR1 to WSHSY and CDR2 to SAAADI. Trimmed from V: 10 bases; trimmed from J: 2 bases; junction bases lacking a gene match: 7. The chain uses TRBV10-2 and TRBJ1-1, and TRBD1 aligns with 7 junction nucleotides. Sequenced material: PBMCs. This TCR was recovered from a man aged 30 to 45 in good health and CMV-seronegative. The bases read TGCGCCACGGGAGGGGGCGTAAACACTGAAGCTTTCTTT. Its protein product is CATGGGVNTEAFF.